Listed below are T cell receptor beta chains from one sample, sequenced in a study of T cell responses to AZD1222 COVID-19 vaccine. Repertoires were generated with immunoSEQ multiplex PCR, while TCRdb's copy carries only in-frame clones and drops some. Of approximately 130,000 clones listed, roughly 85% were seen once; the top ten hold 6.5% to 8.5%. This sample comprised peripheral blood, obtained 28 days after the second dose of the MenACWY control vaccine. These receptors originate from an adult who received the MenACWY meningococcal vaccine as a control. CDR3s include the opening cysteine and the closing phenylalanine or tryptophan. The D gene is left open where the match is weak. Only part of the rows carry a size: once, few, many, or a class if the clone is expanded.

CDR3aa: CATSRETGPYEQYF
CDR3nt: TGTGCCACCAGCAGGGAGACAGGCCCCTACGAGCAGTACTTC
j_gene: TRBJ2-7
len: 14
d_gene: .
v_gene: TRBV15
abundance: .

CDR3aa: CASSSELVYTF
CDR3nt: TGTGCCAGCAGCTCAGAACTAGTCTACACCTTC
j_gene: TRBJ1-2
len: 11
d_gene: .
v_gene: TRBV7-8
abundance: .

CDR3aa: CASGLDQGLTDTQYF
CDR3nt: TGTGCTAGTGGTTTGGATCAGGGGCTCACAGATACGCAGTATTTT
j_gene: TRBJ2-3
len: 15
d_gene: .
v_gene: TRBV12-5
abundance: .

CDR3aa: CASSISRAGELFF
CDR3nt: TGTGCCAGTAGTATAAGCAGGGCCGGGGAGCTGTTTTTT
j_gene: TRBJ2-2
len: 13
d_gene: .
v_gene: TRBV19
abundance: .

CDR3aa: CASSLVNEQFF
CDR3nt: TGTGCCAGCAGTTTGGTCAATGAGCAGTTCTTC
j_gene: TRBJ2-1
len: 11
d_gene: .
v_gene: TRBV28
abundance: .

CDR3aa: CASSLAYGNTIYF
CDR3nt: TGTGCTAGCAGCTTAGCATATGGAAACACCATATATTTT
j_gene: TRBJ1-3
len: 13
d_gene: .
v_gene: TRBV7-7
abundance: once

CDR3aa: CASSVRGGSVGNTIYF
CDR3nt: TGTGCCAGCAGCGTTCGGGGGGGAAGCGTTGGAAACACCATATATTTT
j_gene: TRBJ1-3
len: 16
d_gene: .
v_gene: TRBV9
abundance: .

CDR3aa: CASSPLMWGGPDTQYF
CDR3nt: TGTGCCAGCAGCCCGTTGATGTGGGGTGGCCCAGATACGCAGTATTTT
j_gene: TRBJ2-3
len: 16
d_gene: .
v_gene: TRBV9
abundance: .

CDR3aa: CASSLAGGYTF
CDR3nt: TGTGCCAGCAGTTTAGCGGGTGGCTACACCTTC
j_gene: TRBJ1-2
len: 11
d_gene: .
v_gene: TRBV28
abundance: .

CDR3aa: CANKLRGANSPLHF
CDR3nt: TGTGCCAATAAGCTACGGGGGGCGAATTCACCCCTCCACTTT
j_gene: TRBJ1-6
len: 14
d_gene: .
v_gene: TRBV28
abundance: .

CDR3aa: CSVEDHNSPGEQFF
CDR3nt: TGCAGCGTTGAAGATCACAACTCTCCGGGTGAGCAGTTCTTC
j_gene: TRBJ2-1
len: 14
d_gene: .
v_gene: TRBV29-1
abundance: .

CDR3aa: CASSTLMGGSYEQYF
CDR3nt: TGTGCCAGCAGCACCCTTATGGGGGGCTCCTACGAGCAGTACTTC
j_gene: TRBJ2-7
len: 15
d_gene: .
v_gene: TRBV11-3
abundance: .

CDR3aa: CASSARPTNEKLFF
CDR3nt: TGCGCCAGCAGTGCGCGGCCAACTAATGAAAAACTGTTTTTT
j_gene: TRBJ1-4
len: 14
d_gene: .
v_gene: TRBV5-1
abundance: .

CDR3aa: CASSLRGQGFREQYF
CDR3nt: TGTGCCAGCAGCTTACGTGGACAGGGGTTTCGGGAGCAGTACTTC
j_gene: TRBJ2-7
len: 15
d_gene: TRBD1
v_gene: TRBV11-2
abundance: once

CDR3aa: CASSVAIGMGRELFF
CDR3nt: TGTGCCAGCAGCGTAGCGATCGGGATGGGACGGGAGCTGTTTTTT
j_gene: TRBJ2-2
len: 15
d_gene: .
v_gene: TRBV9
abundance: once

CDR3aa: CASSTPAGRVYSYNEQFF
CDR3nt: TGTGCCAGCAGCACCCCAGCGGGGCGGGTATACTCCTACAATGAGCAGTTCTTC
j_gene: TRBJ2-1
len: 18
d_gene: TRBD2
v_gene: TRBV7-2
abundance: .

CDR3aa: CASSLEGVGIYNEQFF
CDR3nt: TGTGCCAGCAGTTTAGAGGGAGTGGGGATATACAATGAGCAGTTCTTC
j_gene: TRBJ2-1
len: 16
d_gene: .
v_gene: TRBV28
abundance: .

CDR3aa: CASSVRTGGTEAFF
CDR3nt: TGTGCCAGCAGCGTACGGACAGGGGGCACTGAAGCTTTCTTT
j_gene: TRBJ1-1
len: 14
d_gene: TRBD1
v_gene: TRBV9
abundance: .

CDR3aa: CASIGRGTGGSPLHF
CDR3nt: TGTGCCAGCATCGGTCGGGGGACTGGAGGTTCACCCCTCCACTTT
j_gene: TRBJ1-6
len: 15
d_gene: .
v_gene: TRBV2
abundance: .

CDR3aa: CATSDLASGREQFF
CDR3nt: TGTGCCACCAGTGATTTGGCTAGCGGACGAGAGCAGTTCTTC
j_gene: TRBJ2-1
len: 14
d_gene: TRBD2
v_gene: TRBV24-1
abundance: .

CDR3aa: CASSYSWDQPQHF
CDR3nt: TGTGCCAGCAGTTACTCATGGGATCAGCCCCAGCATTTT
j_gene: TRBJ1-5
len: 13
d_gene: .
v_gene: TRBV6-6
abundance: once

CDR3aa: CASRRGTPPYQETQYF
CDR3nt: TGTGCCAGCAGACGAGGGACACCTCCGTACCAAGAGACCCAGTACTTC
j_gene: TRBJ2-5
len: 16
d_gene: .
v_gene: TRBV9
abundance: .

CDR3aa: CASSTQGGQPQHF
CDR3nt: TGTGCCAGCAGCACCCAGGGTGGTCAGCCCCAGCATTTT
j_gene: TRBJ1-5
len: 13
d_gene: .
v_gene: TRBV5-4
abundance: .

CDR3aa: CASSSLAGASYNEQFF
CDR3nt: TGCGCCAGCAGTTCTCTAGCGGGGGCTTCCTACAATGAGCAGTTCTTC
j_gene: TRBJ2-1
len: 16
d_gene: TRBD2
v_gene: TRBV10-2
abundance: .

CDR3aa: CASSYSGSTSTREQYF
CDR3nt: TGTGCCAGCAGTTACTCTGGCAGTACGTCAACGAGGGAGCAGTACTTC
j_gene: TRBJ2-7
len: 16
d_gene: .
v_gene: TRBV6-6
abundance: .

CDR3aa: CASREGTSGRPDTQYF
CDR3nt: TGTGCCAGTAGGGAAGGGACTAGCGGGAGACCAGATACGCAGTATTTT
j_gene: TRBJ2-3
len: 16
d_gene: TRBD2
v_gene: TRBV19
abundance: .

CDR3aa: CASKFTGTSRDTQYF
CDR3nt: TGTGCCAGCAAATTTACCGGGACTAGCAGAGATACGCAGTATTTT
j_gene: TRBJ2-3
len: 15
d_gene: TRBD2
v_gene: TRBV11-2
abundance: .

CDR3aa: CAISESEYEQFF
CDR3nt: TGTGCCATCAGTGAGTCCGAGTATGAGCAGTTCTTC
j_gene: TRBJ2-1
len: 12
d_gene: .
v_gene: TRBV10-3
abundance: .

CDR3aa: CASSLGRTFNTEAFF
CDR3nt: TGTGCCAGCAGTTTAGGCAGAACTTTTAACACTGAAGCTTTCTTT
j_gene: TRBJ1-1
len: 15
d_gene: .
v_gene: TRBV27
abundance: .

CDR3aa: CASSLKLNRAGTEAFF
CDR3nt: TGTGCCAGCAGCTTAAAGTTAAACAGAGCGGGCACTGAAGCTTTCTTT
j_gene: TRBJ1-1
len: 16
d_gene: .
v_gene: TRBV11-3
abundance: .

CDR3aa: CASSETGRAGGYTF
CDR3nt: TGTGCCAGCAGTGAAACGGGCAGGGCAGGAGGCTACACCTTC
j_gene: TRBJ1-2
len: 14
d_gene: .
v_gene: TRBV6-1
abundance: few

CDR3aa: CARLQGAISGNYGYTF
CDR3nt: TGTGCCAGGTTACAGGGGGCGATTTCGGGAAACTATGGCTACACCTTC
j_gene: TRBJ1-2
len: 16
d_gene: TRBD1
v_gene: TRBV6-4
abundance: .

CDR3aa: CATSRDRQGSDTQYF
CDR3nt: TGTGCCACCAGCAGAGATCGTCAGGGTTCAGATACGCAGTATTTT
j_gene: TRBJ2-3
len: 15
d_gene: .
v_gene: TRBV15
abundance: .

CDR3aa: CASSPGAGRRTDTQYF
CDR3nt: TGTGCCAGCAGTCCCGGTGCAGGGCGGAGGACAGATACGCAGTATTTT
j_gene: TRBJ2-3
len: 16
d_gene: .
v_gene: TRBV5-8
abundance: .

CDR3aa: CASSPLAGPATNEKLFF
CDR3nt: TGCGCCAGCAGCCCGTTGGCAGGACCGGCAACTAATGAAAAACTGTTTTTT
j_gene: TRBJ1-4
len: 17
d_gene: .
v_gene: TRBV5-1
abundance: .

CDR3aa: CSASTEPSYEQYF
CDR3nt: TGCAGTGCTAGTACCGAACCTTCCTACGAGCAGTACTTC
j_gene: TRBJ2-7
len: 13
d_gene: .
v_gene: TRBV20-1
abundance: .

CDR3aa: CATSDPGTSGNEQYF
CDR3nt: TGTGCCACCAGTGACCCGGGGACTAGCGGGAACGAGCAGTACTTC
j_gene: TRBJ2-7
len: 15
d_gene: TRBD2
v_gene: TRBV24-1
abundance: .

CDR3aa: CASSTGQINTGELFF
CDR3nt: TGTGCCAGCAGCACGGGACAGATCAACACCGGGGAGCTGTTTTTT
j_gene: TRBJ2-2
len: 15
d_gene: TRBD1
v_gene: TRBV5-6
abundance: .

CDR3aa: CASSLDSPEAFF
CDR3nt: TGTGCCAGCAGTTTAGACAGCCCTGAAGCTTTCTTT
j_gene: TRBJ1-1
len: 12
d_gene: .
v_gene: TRBV12-3/TRBV12-4
abundance: .

CDR3aa: CASSLDRGISNQPQHF
CDR3nt: TGTGCCAGCTCCCTAGACAGGGGGATTAGCAATCAGCCCCAGCATTTT
j_gene: TRBJ1-5
len: 16
d_gene: TRBD1
v_gene: TRBV18
abundance: .

CDR3aa: CASSLFSRGGGEQFF
CDR3nt: TGTGCCAGCAGCTTATTCTCGCGGGGGGGCGGGGAGCAGTTCTTC
j_gene: TRBJ2-1
len: 15
d_gene: TRBD2
v_gene: TRBV7-2
abundance: .

CDR3aa: CSVVGGAYGYTF
CDR3nt: TGCAGCGTTGTGGGGGGCGCCTATGGCTACACCTTC
j_gene: TRBJ1-2
len: 12
d_gene: .
v_gene: TRBV29-1
abundance: .

CDR3aa: CASSPRNRASGNTIYF
CDR3nt: TGTGCCAGCAGCCCCAGAAACAGGGCCTCTGGAAACACCATATATTTT
j_gene: TRBJ1-3
len: 16
d_gene: .
v_gene: TRBV7-8
abundance: .

CDR3aa: CASSLGREGRVRETQYF
CDR3nt: TGTGCCAGCAGCTTAGGTCGGGAGGGCCGCGTAAGGGAGACCCAGTACTTC
j_gene: TRBJ2-5
len: 17
d_gene: TRBD2
v_gene: TRBV7-9
abundance: .

CDR3aa: CASSPPAGLAGVSSGELFF
CDR3nt: TGTGCCAGCTCACCACCAGCGGGACTAGCGGGGGTCTCTTCCGGGGAGCTGTTTTTT
j_gene: TRBJ2-2
len: 19
d_gene: TRBD2
v_gene: TRBV18
abundance: .

CDR3aa: CASPPGGGGRTDTQYF
CDR3nt: TGTGCCAGTCCCCCTGGCGGCGGGGGGCGCACAGATACGCAGTATTTT
j_gene: TRBJ2-3
len: 16
d_gene: TRBD2
v_gene: TRBV2
abundance: .

CDR3aa: CATGGKFYEQYF
CDR3nt: TGTGCCACTGGAGGGAAATTCTACGAGCAGTACTTC
j_gene: TRBJ2-7
len: 12
d_gene: .
v_gene: TRBV3-1/TRBV3-2
abundance: .

CDR3aa: CASSVGGDQPQHF
CDR3nt: TGTGCCAGCAGTGTGGGGGGGGACCAGCCCCAGCATTTT
j_gene: TRBJ1-5
len: 13
d_gene: .
v_gene: TRBV2
abundance: .

CDR3aa: CASRPSQETQYF
CDR3nt: TGCGCCAGCAGACCGTCTCAAGAGACCCAGTACTTC
j_gene: TRBJ2-5
len: 12
d_gene: .
v_gene: TRBV5-1
abundance: .

CDR3aa: CASSPTGTMLAKNIQYF
CDR3nt: TGCGCCAGCAGCCCCACCGGGACTATGCTAGCCAAAAACATTCAGTACTTC
j_gene: TRBJ2-4
len: 17
d_gene: TRBD2
v_gene: TRBV5-1
abundance: .

CDR3aa: CASSPRRQTALHF
CDR3nt: TGTGCCAGCTCACCGAGACGACAGACAGCCCTCCACTTT
j_gene: TRBJ1-6
len: 13
d_gene: .
v_gene: TRBV18
abundance: .

CDR3aa: CATSRDFRQPQHF
CDR3nt: TGTGCCACCAGCAGAGATTTTAGGCAGCCCCAGCATTTT
j_gene: TRBJ1-5
len: 13
d_gene: .
v_gene: TRBV15
abundance: .

CDR3aa: CASRATSGSKNIQYF
CDR3nt: TGTGCCAGCAGGGCGACTAGCGGCTCCAAAAACATTCAGTACTTC
j_gene: TRBJ2-4
len: 15
d_gene: TRBD2
v_gene: TRBV6-5
abundance: .

CDR3aa: CASSFGLSRQYF
CDR3nt: TGTGCCAGCAGTTTTGGACTTTCAAGGCAGTACTTC
j_gene: TRBJ2-7
len: 12
d_gene: .
v_gene: TRBV11-1
abundance: .

CDR3aa: CASTPGLLEGTEAFF
CDR3nt: TGTGCCAGCACCCCCGGGCTATTGGAGGGCACTGAAGCTTTCTTT
j_gene: TRBJ1-1
len: 15
d_gene: .
v_gene: TRBV28
abundance: .

CDR3aa: CASSLSGGEKLFF
CDR3nt: TGTGCCAGCAGTTTATCGGGGGGTGAAAAACTGTTTTTT
j_gene: TRBJ1-4
len: 13
d_gene: .
v_gene: TRBV12-3/TRBV12-4
abundance: .

CDR3aa: CASRTESGIVDTGELFF
CDR3nt: TGTGCCAGCAGGACAGAAAGCGGGATAGTGGACACCGGGGAGCTGTTTTTT
j_gene: TRBJ2-2
len: 17
d_gene: TRBD2
v_gene: TRBV6-4
abundance: few

CDR3aa: CASSLLGGTGSYEQYF
CDR3nt: TGTGCCAGCAGTTTGCTCGGGGGGACAGGGAGTTACGAGCAGTACTTC
j_gene: TRBJ2-7
len: 16
d_gene: TRBD1
v_gene: TRBV27
abundance: .